Sequencing of this T cell receptor beta chain was carried out in a study of T cells in Graves' hyperthyroidism and ophthalmopathy. On the study more broadly: Peripheral blood was collected at initial diagnosis, before any treatment. Study-wide points: A median 6.5 months before onset, the model predicted ophthalmopathy.

Worth noting for this clonotype: Antigen specificity is unknown.

PBMCs were sourced from roughly 10 ml fresh peripheral blood. V was cut by 4 bases and J by 4 bases, with 20 bases left in between. The germline V gene has CDR1 SGHRS and CDR2 YFSETQ. CDR3 length: 16 residues. RNA transcripts gave rise to amplified TCR beta CDR3 regions. With the HTBI primer set, the TCR CDR3 went through a first round of RT-PCR. One entry per CDR3 protein results from TCRdb running MiXCR on the multiplex PCR reads. Of about 560,000 distinct CDR3 sequences in the sample, 14% are singletons; the top ten hold around 14%. V gene TRBV5-1 combines with J gene TRBJ1-1, with a weak D call TRBD1 (5 bases). The TCR originated in a middle-aged woman with Graves' hyperthyroidism. Source material: blood. CDR3 bases: TGCGCCAGCAGCGGGGGATGGGGTATCGAGGGCACTGAAGCTTTCTTT. Protein product: CASSGGWGIEGTEAFF.